The rows below give T cell receptor beta chains drawn from one sample of a study of cytomegalovirus exposure and HLA in healthy donors. Sequencing used immunoSEQ multiplex PCR; TCRdb keeps in-frame clones, though not all of them. This sample carries 150,000 to 180,000 clones, about 80% of them seen once, and the ten largest clones take 10% to 15%. Sequenced input: PBMCs. These receptors were taken from a man younger than 40 in good health and CMV-seropositive. Both conserved end residues are part of each CDR3. The D gene is left open where the match is weak. Expanded clones are given a class, and other clones once, few, many or no size at all.

j_gene	abundance	d_gene	v_gene	CDR3aa	CDR3nt
TRBJ1-1	few	TRBD1	TRBV5-1	CASSLEGAREAFF	TGCGCCAGCAGCTTGGAGGGGGCTAGGGAAGCTTTCTTT
TRBJ1-1	once	TRBD1	TRBV13	CASSWGRGRWAFF	TGTGCCAGCAGCTGGGGCAGGGGGCGGTGGGCTTTCTTT
TRBJ2-7	.	.	TRBV28	CASSSPSASSYEQYF	TGTGCCAGCAGTTCCCCTAGCGCGAGCTCCTACGAGCAGTACTTC
TRBJ1-4	.	TRBD1	TRBV15	CATSGMDRATNEKLFF	TGTGCCACCAGCGGAATGGACAGGGCAACTAATGAAAAACTGTTTTTT
TRBJ2-7	.	.	TRBV9	CASSVYRDSYEQYF	TGTGCCAGCAGCGTGTACAGGGATTCCTACGAGCAGTACTTC
TRBJ2-3	.	.	TRBV15	CATSRELRRPGNTDTQYF	TGTGCCACCAGCAGGGAACTTCGCCGTCCAGGGAACACAGATACGCAGTATTTT
TRBJ2-2	.	.	TRBV7-2	CASAWGQVDTGELFF	TGTGCCAGCGCTTGGGGGCAGGTAGACACCGGGGAGCTGTTTTTT
TRBJ2-1	.	TRBD1	TRBV9	CASSDLTGVRYNEQFF	TGTGCCAGCAGCGATTTAACAGGGGTGAGGTACAATGAGCAGTTCTTC
TRBJ1-2	once	TRBD1	TRBV9	CASSVGDRGYGYTF	TGTGCCAGCAGCGTAGGGGACAGGGGCTATGGCTACACCTTC
TRBJ2-5	.	TRBD1	TRBV5-1	CASSLGGQGDGETQYF	TGCGCCAGCAGCTTGGGGGGACAGGGGGATGGAGAGACCCAGTACTTC
TRBJ1-5	few	TRBD1	TRBV6-6	CASSLQGASNQPQHF	TGTGCCAGCAGCCTACAGGGGGCTAGCAATCAGCCCCAGCATTTT
TRBJ1-1	.	.	TRBV5-1	CASSLFAVRTANTEAFF	TGCGCCAGCAGCTTGTTCGCGGTGCGGACAGCGAACACTGAAGCTTTCTTT
TRBJ2-3	.	.	TRBV2	CASIRETSTDTQYF	TGTGCCAGCATTCGGGAGACTAGCACAGATACGCAGTATTTT
TRBJ2-3	.	.	TRBV5-8	CASEVGTLNEADTQYF	TGTGCCAGCGAAGTCGGGACACTCAATGAGGCAGATACGCAGTATTTT
TRBJ1-6	.	TRBD1	TRBV5-1	CASSQDRGNSPLHF	TGCGCCAGCAGCCAGGACAGGGGAAATTCACCCCTCCACTTT
TRBJ2-7	.	.	TRBV21-1	CASSVLWDRGSDEQYF	TGTGCCAGCAGCGTTTTGTGGGACAGGGGATCGGACGAGCAGTACTTC
TRBJ2-2	few	TRBD2	TRBV18	CASSPSGRAGSGELFF	TGTGCCAGCTCGCCTTCCGGGAGGGCCGGTTCCGGGGAGCTGTTTTTT
TRBJ2-6	.	.	TRBV5-4	CASSLAQGGANVLTF	TGTGCCAGCAGCTTGGCTCAGGGAGGGGCCAACGTCCTGACTTTC
TRBJ2-7	.	.	TRBV6-1	CASSSREDYEQYF	TGTGCCAGCAGTTCCCGGGAAGACTACGAGCAGTACTTC
TRBJ2-7	.	.	TRBV7-8	CASSSGSSSPYEQYF	TGTGCCAGCAGCTCCGGTAGCTCAAGCCCCTACGAGCAGTACTTC
TRBJ2-7	.	.	TRBV11-2	CASSFGVQGYEQYF	TGTGCCAGCAGCTTTGGGGTACAGGGATACGAGCAGTACTTC
TRBJ2-5	.	.	TRBV11-1	CASSLSAYQETQYF	TGTGCCAGCAGCCTTAGCGCCTACCAAGAGACCCAGTACTTC
TRBJ1-3	.	TRBD1	TRBV7-2	CASSLSTGTDTIYF	TGTGCCAGCAGCTTGTCGACAGGGACGGACACCATATATTTT
TRBJ2-1	.	.	TRBV7-3	CASSLEETPWNEQFF	TGTGCCAGCAGCCTAGAGGAGACCCCATGGAATGAGCAGTTCTTC
TRBJ1-2	.	TRBD1	TRBV28	CASSSSSGGAGYGYTF	TGTGCCAGCAGTTCAAGCTCAGGGGGCGCGGGCTATGGCTACACCTTC
TRBJ2-7	.	.	TRBV28	CASSLRQAIYEQYF	TGTGCCAGCAGTTTGCGACAGGCTATTTACGAGCAGTACTTC
TRBJ2-1	.	TRBD2	TRBV6-5	CASSFKFSGSSNEQFF	TGTGCCAGCAGTTTTAAGTTTAGCGGGAGCAGCAATGAGCAGTTCTTC
TRBJ1-2	.	.	TRBV2	CASREGIGYTF	TGTGCCAGCCGGGAGGGTATCGGCTACACCTTC
TRBJ2-7	.	.	TRBV30	CAWSVLRDEQYF	TGTGCCTGGAGTGTCCTTCGGGACGAGCAGTACTTC
TRBJ2-1	.	TRBD2	TRBV7-8	CASSLTSGRPHEQFF	TGTGCCAGCAGCTTGACTAGCGGGAGACCCCATGAGCAGTTCTTC
TRBJ1-1	.	TRBD1	TRBV16	CASSRGTGGTEAFF	TGTGCCAGCAGCCGAGGGACAGGTGGCACTGAAGCTTTCTTT
TRBJ2-7	few	.	TRBV4-2	CASSRGRGTYEQYF	TGTGCCAGCAGCCGCGGACGGGGAACCTACGAGCAGTACTTC
TRBJ2-1	.	.	TRBV19	CASSISAASVYNEQFF	TGTGCCAGTAGTATAAGCGCAGCGTCGGTTTACAATGAGCAGTTCTTC
TRBJ2-7	few	TRBD1	TRBV15	CATSTRGQSYEQYF	TGTGCCACCAGCACGAGGGGACAGAGCTACGAGCAGTACTTC
TRBJ2-1	.	.	TRBV5-4	CASSVQDRDNEQFF	TGTGCCAGCAGCGTACAAGACAGAGACAATGAGCAGTTCTTC
TRBJ2-7	few	TRBD1	TRBV11-2	CASSPDRISYEQYF	TGTGCCAGCAGCCCGGACAGGATCTCCTACGAGCAGTACTTC
TRBJ1-2	.	TRBD1	TRBV23-1	CASSQSRGPGYGYTF	TGCGCCAGCAGTCAATCGAGGGGGCCCGGCTATGGCTACACCTTC
TRBJ1-4	few	.	TRBV25-1	CASTPQSNEKLFF	TGTGCCAGCACGCCACAGTCTAATGAAAAACTGTTTTTT
TRBJ2-5	.	.	TRBV27	CASSNGHSSPQYF	TGTGCCAGCAGTAACGGACATTCAAGTCCCCAGTACTTC
TRBJ1-1	.	.	TRBV7-6	CASSQGEGGTEAFF	TGTGCCAGCAGCCAAGGGGAGGGAGGCACTGAAGCTTTCTTT
TRBJ2-2	.	.	TRBV9	CASSVRSVPGELFF	TGTGCCAGCAGCGTACGGAGCGTCCCCGGGGAGCTGTTTTTT
TRBJ1-2	.	TRBD1	TRBV28	CASSFLYQGASDYGYTF	TGTGCCAGCAGTTTCCTATACCAGGGGGCATCGGACTATGGCTACACCTTC
TRBJ2-7	.	.	TRBV25-1	CASSESTESSYEQYF	TGTGCCAGCAGTGAATCGACGGAGAGCTCCTACGAGCAGTACTTC
TRBJ1-4	once	.	TRBV15	CATSRDPAASNEKLFF	TGTGCCACCAGCAGAGATCCAGCGGCGTCTAATGAAAAACTGTTTTTT
TRBJ2-1	.	.	TRBV14	CASSQAAGLNRLNEQFF	TGTGCCAGCAGCCAGGCCGCGGGACTGAACCGCCTCAATGAGCAGTTCTTC
TRBJ2-7	.	.	TRBV13	CASSRIASYEQYF	TGTGCCAGCAGCCGAATAGCCTCCTACGAGCAGTACTTC
TRBJ2-5	.	TRBD1	TRBV6-6	CASSTTGEETQYF	TGTGCCAGCAGTACGACAGGGGAAGAGACCCAGTACTTC
TRBJ1-1	.	.	TRBV19	CASSTSGRQNTEAFF	TGTGCCAGTAGTACCTCAGGGCGGCAGAACACTGAAGCTTTCTTT
TRBJ1-2	.	TRBD1	TRBV11-2	CASSDLTGYGYTF	TGTGCCAGCAGCGACCTGACAGGGTATGGCTACACCTTC
TRBJ2-3	once	.	TRBV7-2	CASSLLLAITDTQYF	TGTGCCAGCAGCTTACTTCTAGCGATCACAGATACGCAGTATTTT
TRBJ2-2	once	.	TRBV7-9	CASRLGLSKNPGELFF	TGTGCCAGCAGACTGGGACTTTCAAAAAACCCCGGGGAGCTGTTTTTT
TRBJ1-2	.	.	TRBV19	CASSPNQGGGYTF	TGTGCCAGTAGCCCCAACCAGGGAGGTGGCTACACCTTC
TRBJ2-5	.	.	TRBV15	CATSRGGLETQYF	TGTGCCACCAGCAGAGGAGGGTTGGAGACCCAGTACTTC
TRBJ2-7	once	TRBD1	TRBV6-1	CAIDHRDRSSYEQYF	TGTGCCATCGACCACCGGGACAGGAGTTCCTACGAGCAGTACTTC
TRBJ1-5	.	TRBD1	TRBV7-6	CASPTGYSNQPQHF	TGTGCCAGTCCGACAGGGTATAGCAATCAGCCCCAGCATTTT
TRBJ1-4	few	TRBD1	TRBV5-4	CASHPGGTNEKLFF	TGTGCCAGCCATCCAGGGGGGACTAATGAAAAACTGTTTTTT
TRBJ2-5	.	TRBD1	TRBV7-9	CASSFAGTGPSETQYF	TGTGCCAGCAGCTTCGCCGGGACAGGGCCGTCAGAGACCCAGTACTTC
TRBJ1-4	once	.	TRBV5-4	CASSLGAGEKLFF	TGTGCCAGCAGCCTGGGGGCGGGTGAAAAACTGTTTTTT
TRBJ2-7	.	.	TRBV7-9	CASSLGGAGGHEQYF	TGTGCCAGCAGCTTAGGTGGGGCAGGTGGCCACGAGCAGTACTTC